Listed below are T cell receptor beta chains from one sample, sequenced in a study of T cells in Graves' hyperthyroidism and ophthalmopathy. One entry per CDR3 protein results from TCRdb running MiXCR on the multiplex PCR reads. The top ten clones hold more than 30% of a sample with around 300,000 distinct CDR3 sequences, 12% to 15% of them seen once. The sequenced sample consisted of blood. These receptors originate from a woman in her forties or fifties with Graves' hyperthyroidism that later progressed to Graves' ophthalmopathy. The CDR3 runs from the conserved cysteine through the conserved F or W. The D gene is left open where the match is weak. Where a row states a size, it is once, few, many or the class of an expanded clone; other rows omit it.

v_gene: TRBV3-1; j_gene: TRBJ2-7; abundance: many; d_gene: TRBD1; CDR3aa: CASSPTGTAYEQYF; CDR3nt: TGTGCCAGCAGCCCTACCGGGACAGCGTACGAGCAGTACTTC
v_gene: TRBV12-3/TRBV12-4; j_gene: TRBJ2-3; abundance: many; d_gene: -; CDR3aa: CASSYSGSDTQYF; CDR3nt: TGTGCCAGCAGTTATTCTGGGTCGGATACGCAGTATTTT
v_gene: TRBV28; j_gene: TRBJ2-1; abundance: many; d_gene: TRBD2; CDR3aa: CATEASGALNEQFF; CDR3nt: TGTGCCACAGAAGCTAGCGGGGCTCTAAATGAGCAGTTCTTC
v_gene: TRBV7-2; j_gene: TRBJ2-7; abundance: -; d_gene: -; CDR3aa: CASSSRGTTSYEQYF; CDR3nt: TGTGCCAGCAGCTCCCGCGGGACAACGTCCTACGAGCAGTACTTC
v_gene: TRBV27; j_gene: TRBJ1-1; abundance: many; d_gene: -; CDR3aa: CASSSWGSNTEAFF; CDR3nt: TGTGCCAGCAGTTCGTGGGGATCGAACACTGAAGCTTTCTTT
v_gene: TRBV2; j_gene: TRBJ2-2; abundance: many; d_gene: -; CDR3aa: CASSPDQVTGELFF; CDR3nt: TGTGCCAGCAGCCCCGACCAGGTCACCGGGGAGCTGTTTTTT
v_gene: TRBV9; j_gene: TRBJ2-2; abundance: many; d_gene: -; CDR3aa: CASSETLDTGELFF; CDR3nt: TGTGCCAGCAGCGAGACGCTTGATACCGGGGAGCTGTTTTTT
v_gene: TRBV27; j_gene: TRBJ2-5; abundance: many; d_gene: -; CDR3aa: CASSPGTWETQYF; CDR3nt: TGTGCCAGCAGCCCTGGGACCTGGGAGACCCAGTACTTC
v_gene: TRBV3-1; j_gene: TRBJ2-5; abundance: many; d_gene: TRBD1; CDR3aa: CASSLGQGSGYGETQYF; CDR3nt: TGTGCCAGCAGCCTTGGACAGGGAAGTGGCTATGGGGAGACCCAGTACTTC
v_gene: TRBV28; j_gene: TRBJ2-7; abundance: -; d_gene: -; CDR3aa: CANTLPHSYGQYF; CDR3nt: TGTGCCAACACCCTACCCCACAGCTACGGGCAGTACTTC
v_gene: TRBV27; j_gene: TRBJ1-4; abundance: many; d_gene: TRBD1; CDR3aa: CASSPMTGSNEKLFF; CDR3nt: TGTGCCAGCAGCCCTATGACAGGGTCTAATGAAAAACTGTTTTTT
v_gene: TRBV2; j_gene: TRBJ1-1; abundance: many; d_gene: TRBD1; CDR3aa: CASRVDRASVDTEAFF; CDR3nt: TGTGCCAGCAGGGTTGACAGGGCGTCTGTGGACACTGAAGCTTTCTTT
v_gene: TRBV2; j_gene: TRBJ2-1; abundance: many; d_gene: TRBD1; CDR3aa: CASKSGTGGNEQFF; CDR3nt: TGTGCCAGCAAATCTGGGACAGGGGGGAATGAGCAGTTCTTC
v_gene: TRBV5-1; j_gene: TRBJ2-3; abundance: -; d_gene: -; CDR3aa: CASSRGGSTDTQYF; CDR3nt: TGCGCCAGCAGCAGGGGGGGAAGCACAGATACGCAGTATTTT
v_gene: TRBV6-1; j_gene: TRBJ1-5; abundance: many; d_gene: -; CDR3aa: CASSGRTVGNQPQHF; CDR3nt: TGTGCCAGCAGTGGGCGGACAGTGGGCAATCAGCCCCAGCATTTT
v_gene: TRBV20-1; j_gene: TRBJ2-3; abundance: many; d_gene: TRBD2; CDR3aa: CSARDPGLAGLTTQYF; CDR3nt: TGCAGTGCTAGAGATCCGGGACTAGCGGGACTTACTACGCAGTATTTT
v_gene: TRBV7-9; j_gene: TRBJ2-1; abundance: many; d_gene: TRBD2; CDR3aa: CASSTGTSGRYNEQFF; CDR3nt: TGTGCCAGCAGCACCGGGACTAGCGGGAGATACAATGAGCAGTTCTTC
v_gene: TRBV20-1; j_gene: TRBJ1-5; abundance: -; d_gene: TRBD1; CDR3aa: CSARVTGGNPDQPQHF; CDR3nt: TGCAGTGCTAGAGTGACAGGGGGAAACCCCGATCAGCCCCAGCATTTT
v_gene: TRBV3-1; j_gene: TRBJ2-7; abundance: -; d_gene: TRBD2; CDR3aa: CASSPIAGGISYEQYF; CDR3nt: TGTGCCAGCAGCCCAATAGCGGGAGGGATCTCCTACGAGCAGTACTTC
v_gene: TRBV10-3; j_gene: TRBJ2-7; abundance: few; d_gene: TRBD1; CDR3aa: CAISEKGQGGYEQYF; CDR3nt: TGTGCCATCAGTGAGAAGGGACAGGGGGGGTACGAGCAGTACTTC
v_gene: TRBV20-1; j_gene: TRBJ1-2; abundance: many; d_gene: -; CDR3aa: CSARDGIKGLDYGYTF; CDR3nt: TGCAGTGCTAGAGATGGGATTAAGGGATTGGACTATGGCTACACCTTC
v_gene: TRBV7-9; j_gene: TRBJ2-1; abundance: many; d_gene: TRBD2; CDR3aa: CASDLVAGAYNEQFF; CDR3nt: TGTGCCAGCGACCTAGTGGCGGGGGCCTACAATGAGCAGTTCTTC
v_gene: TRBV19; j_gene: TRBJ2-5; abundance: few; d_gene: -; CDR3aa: CASSIGAKYQETQYF; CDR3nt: TGTGCCAGTAGTATTGGCGCGAAGTACCAAGAGACCCAGTATTTC
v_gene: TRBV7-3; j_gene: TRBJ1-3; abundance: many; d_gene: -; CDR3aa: CASSFGGDSTIYF; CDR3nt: TGTGCCAGCAGCTTTGGAGGGGATAGCACCATATATTTT
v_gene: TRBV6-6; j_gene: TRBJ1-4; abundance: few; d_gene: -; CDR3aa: CASSYPGVNEKLFF; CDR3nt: TGTGCCAGCAGTTACCCAGGGGTTAATGAAAAACTGTTTTTT
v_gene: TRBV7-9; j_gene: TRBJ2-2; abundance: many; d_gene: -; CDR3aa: CASSLLVKARLFF; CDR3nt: TGTGCCAGCAGCTTACTCGTTAAGGCCCGGCTGTTTTTT
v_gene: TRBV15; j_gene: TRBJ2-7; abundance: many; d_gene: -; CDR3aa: CATSSPPGDPPYEQYF; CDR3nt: TGTGCCACCAGCAGTCCCCCGGGGGACCCACCCTACGAGCAGTACTTC
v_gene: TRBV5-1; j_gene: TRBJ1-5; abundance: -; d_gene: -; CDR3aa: CASSHGQNGQPQHF; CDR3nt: TGCGCCAGCAGCCACGGACAGAACGGTCAGCCCCAGCATTTT
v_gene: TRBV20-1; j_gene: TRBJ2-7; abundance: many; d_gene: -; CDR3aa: CSARMSYEQYF; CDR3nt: TGCAGTGCTAGAATGTCCTACGAGCAGTACTTC
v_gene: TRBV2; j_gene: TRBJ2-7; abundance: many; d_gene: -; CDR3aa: CASSELISGFYEQYF; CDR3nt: TGTGCCAGCAGTGAACTCATTTCGGGATTCTACGAGCAGTACTTC
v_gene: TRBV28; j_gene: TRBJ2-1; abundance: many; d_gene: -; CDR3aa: CASSPPPSPNEQFF; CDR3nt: TGTGCCAGCAGTCCCCCTCCCAGTCCCAATGAGCAGTTCTTC
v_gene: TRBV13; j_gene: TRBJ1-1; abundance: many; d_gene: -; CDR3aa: CASSSNPGPRDTEAFF; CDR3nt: TGTGCCAGCAGCTCCAATCCGGGGCCTCGGGACACTGAAGCTTTCTTT
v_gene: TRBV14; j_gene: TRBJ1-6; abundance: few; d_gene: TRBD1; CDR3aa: CASSRQGTYNSPLHF; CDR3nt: TGTGCCAGCAGCCGACAGGGCACCTATAATTCACCCCTCCACTTT
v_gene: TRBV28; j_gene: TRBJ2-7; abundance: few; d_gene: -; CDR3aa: CASLRSGTTNYEQYF; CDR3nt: TGTGCCAGTCTACGGTCCGGGACAACAAACTACGAGCAGTACTTC
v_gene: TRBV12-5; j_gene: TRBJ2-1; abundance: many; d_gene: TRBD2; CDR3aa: CASGFQLAGYHNEQFF; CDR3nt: TGTGCTAGTGGCTTCCAACTAGCGGGGTATCACAATGAGCAGTTCTTC
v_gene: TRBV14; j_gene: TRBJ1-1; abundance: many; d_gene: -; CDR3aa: CASSQFPGGGSNTEAFF; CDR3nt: TGTGCCAGCAGCCAATTCCCTGGAGGAGGGTCGAACACTGAAGCTTTCTTT
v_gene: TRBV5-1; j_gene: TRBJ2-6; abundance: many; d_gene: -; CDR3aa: CASSFNLGRGSSGANVLTF; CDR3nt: TGCGCCAGCAGCTTTAACCTTGGCCGGGGTTCCTCTGGGGCCAACGTCCTGACTTTC
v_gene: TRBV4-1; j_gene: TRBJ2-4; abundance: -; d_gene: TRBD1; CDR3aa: CASSHPAGDRANIQYF; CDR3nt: TGCGCCAGCAGCCACCCAGCCGGGGACAGGGCCAACATTCAGTACTTC
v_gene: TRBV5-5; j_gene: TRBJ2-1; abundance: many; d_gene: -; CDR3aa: CASSLGPDPNEQFF; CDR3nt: TGTGCCAGCAGCTTGGGCCCGGACCCAAATGAGCAGTTCTTC
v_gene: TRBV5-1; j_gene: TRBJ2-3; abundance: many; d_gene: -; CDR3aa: CASRTDSYTDTQYF; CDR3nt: TGCGCCAGCAGGACGGACAGTTACACAGATACGCAGTATTTT
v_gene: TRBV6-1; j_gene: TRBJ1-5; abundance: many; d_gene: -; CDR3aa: CASSPEVLQPQHF; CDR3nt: TGTGCCAGCAGCCCCGAGGTGCTTCAGCCCCAGCATTTT
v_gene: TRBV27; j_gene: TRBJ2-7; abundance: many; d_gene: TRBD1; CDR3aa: CASSWTGGGYEQYF; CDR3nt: TGTGCCAGCAGTTGGACAGGGGGCGGGTACGAGCAGTACTTC
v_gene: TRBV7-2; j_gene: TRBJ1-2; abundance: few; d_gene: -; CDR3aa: CASSFLRDVGYTF; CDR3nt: TGTGCCAGCAGCTTCCTCCGGGACGTTGGCTACACCTTC
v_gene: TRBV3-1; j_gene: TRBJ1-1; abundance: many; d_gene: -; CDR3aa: CASSPFSGADTEAFF; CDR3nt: TGTGCCAGCAGCCCCTTCTCGGGGGCAGACACTGAAGCTTTCTTT
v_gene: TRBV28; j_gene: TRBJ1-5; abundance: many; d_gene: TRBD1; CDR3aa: CASKTGSQPQHF; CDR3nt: TGTGCCAGCAAGACAGGGAGCCAGCCCCAGCATTTT
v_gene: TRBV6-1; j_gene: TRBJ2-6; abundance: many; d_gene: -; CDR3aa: CASSSVSGANVLTF; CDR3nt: TGTGCCAGCAGTAGCGTCTCTGGGGCCAACGTCCTGACTTTC
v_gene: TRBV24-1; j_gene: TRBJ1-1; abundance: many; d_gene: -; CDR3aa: CATSDPKQGSTEAFF; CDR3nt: TGTGCCACCAGTGACCCGAAACAGGGTAGCACTGAAGCTTTCTTT